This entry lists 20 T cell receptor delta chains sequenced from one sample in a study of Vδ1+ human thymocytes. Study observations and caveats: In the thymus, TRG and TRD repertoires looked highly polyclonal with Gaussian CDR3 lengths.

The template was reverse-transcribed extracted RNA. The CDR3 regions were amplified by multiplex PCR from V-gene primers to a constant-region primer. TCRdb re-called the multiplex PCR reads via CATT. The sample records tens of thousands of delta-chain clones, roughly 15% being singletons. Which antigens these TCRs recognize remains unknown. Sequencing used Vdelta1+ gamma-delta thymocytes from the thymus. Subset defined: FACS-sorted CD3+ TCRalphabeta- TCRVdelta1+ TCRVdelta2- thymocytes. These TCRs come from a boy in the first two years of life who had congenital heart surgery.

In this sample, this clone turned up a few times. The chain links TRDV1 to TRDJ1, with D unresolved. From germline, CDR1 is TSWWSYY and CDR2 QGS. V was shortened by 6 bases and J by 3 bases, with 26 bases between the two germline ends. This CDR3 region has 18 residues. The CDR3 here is CALGKTSLLACYADKLIF. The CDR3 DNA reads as TGTGCTCTTGGTAAAACTTCTTTACTCGCATGCTACGCCGATAAACTCATCTTT.

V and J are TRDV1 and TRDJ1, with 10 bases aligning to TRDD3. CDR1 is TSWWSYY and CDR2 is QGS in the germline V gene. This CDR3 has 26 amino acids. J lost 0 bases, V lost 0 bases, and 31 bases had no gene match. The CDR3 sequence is CALGELQLEILPVPYWGIQYTDKLIF. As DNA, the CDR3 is TGTGCTCTTGGGGAACTTCAATTGGAAATCCTACCCGTCCCGTACTGGGGGATCCAGTACACCGATAAACTCATCTTT.

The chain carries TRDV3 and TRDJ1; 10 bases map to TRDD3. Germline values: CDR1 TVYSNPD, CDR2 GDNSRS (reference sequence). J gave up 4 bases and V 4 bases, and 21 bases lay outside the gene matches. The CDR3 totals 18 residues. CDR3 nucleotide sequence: TGTGCCTCTTTACTTTTTCCCGGGTGGGGGATACAGTTCGATAAACTCATCTTT. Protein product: CASLLFPGWGIQFDKLIF.

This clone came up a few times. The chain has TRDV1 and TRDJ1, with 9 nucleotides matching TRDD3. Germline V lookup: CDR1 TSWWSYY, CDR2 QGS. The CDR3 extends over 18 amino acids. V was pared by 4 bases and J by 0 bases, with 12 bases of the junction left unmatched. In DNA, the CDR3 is TGTGCTCTTGGGGCAACCCCGGGGGGATACCCGTACACCGATAAACTCATCTTT. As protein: CALGATPGGYPYTDKLIF.

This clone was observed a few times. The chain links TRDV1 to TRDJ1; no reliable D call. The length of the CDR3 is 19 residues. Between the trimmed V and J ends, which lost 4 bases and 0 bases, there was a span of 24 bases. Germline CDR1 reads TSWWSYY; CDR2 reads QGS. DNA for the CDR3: TGTGCTCTTGGGGCTCCGCCTCCGACCTTTCTCCTGTACACCGATAAACTCATCTTT. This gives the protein CALGAPPPTFLLYTDKLIF.

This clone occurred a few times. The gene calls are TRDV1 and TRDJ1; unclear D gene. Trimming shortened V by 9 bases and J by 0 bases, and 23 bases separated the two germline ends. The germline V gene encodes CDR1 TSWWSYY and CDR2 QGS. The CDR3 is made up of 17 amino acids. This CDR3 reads CALNQYSTTPHTDKLIF. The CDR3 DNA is TGTGCTCTGAATCAGTACTCCACAACCCCCCACACCGATAAACTCATCTTT.

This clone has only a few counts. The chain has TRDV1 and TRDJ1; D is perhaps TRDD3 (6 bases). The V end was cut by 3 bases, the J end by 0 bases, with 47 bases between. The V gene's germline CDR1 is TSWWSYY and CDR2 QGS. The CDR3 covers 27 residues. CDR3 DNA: TGTGCTCTTGGGGAGGTTCATTTAGCTTCCCAGTATTTTCTCGCTGGGGATTTCCAAGGGTACACCGATAAACTCATCTTT. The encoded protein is CALGEVHLASQYFLAGDFQGYTDKLIF.

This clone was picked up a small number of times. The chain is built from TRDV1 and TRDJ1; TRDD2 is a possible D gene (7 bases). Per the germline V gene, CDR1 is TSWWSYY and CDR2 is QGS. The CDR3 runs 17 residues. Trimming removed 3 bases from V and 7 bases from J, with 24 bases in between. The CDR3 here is CALGDIPTGWGLIKLIF. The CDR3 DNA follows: TGTGCTCTTGGGGATATTCCTACGGGCTGGGGATTGATTAAACTCATCTTT.

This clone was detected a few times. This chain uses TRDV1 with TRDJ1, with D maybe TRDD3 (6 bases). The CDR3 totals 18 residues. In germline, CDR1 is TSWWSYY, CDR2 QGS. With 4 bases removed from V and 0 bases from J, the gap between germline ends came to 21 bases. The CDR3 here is CALGAAIAIRPYTDKLIF. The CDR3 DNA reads TGTGCTCTTGGGGCGGCCATTGCGATACGCCCCTACACCGATAAACTCATCTTT.

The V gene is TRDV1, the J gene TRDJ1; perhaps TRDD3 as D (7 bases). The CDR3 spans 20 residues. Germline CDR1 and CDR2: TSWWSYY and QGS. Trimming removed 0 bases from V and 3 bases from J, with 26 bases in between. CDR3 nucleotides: TGTGCTCTTGGGGAACTCACTTCCTCCCCTTGGGGGAAGGACCCCGATAAACTCATCTTT. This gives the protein CALGELTSSPWGKDPDKLIF.

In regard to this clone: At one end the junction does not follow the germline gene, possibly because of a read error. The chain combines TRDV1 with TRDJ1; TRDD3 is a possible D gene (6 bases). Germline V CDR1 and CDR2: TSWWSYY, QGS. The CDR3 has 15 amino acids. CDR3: CSGERLRAGTDKLIF. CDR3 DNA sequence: TGCTCTGGGGAACGCTTGAGGGCTGGGACCGATAAACTCATCTTT.

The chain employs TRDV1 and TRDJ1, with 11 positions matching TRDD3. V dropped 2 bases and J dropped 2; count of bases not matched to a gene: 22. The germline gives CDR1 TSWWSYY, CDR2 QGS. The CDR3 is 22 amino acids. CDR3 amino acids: CALGETGFLPRWGIRETDKLIF. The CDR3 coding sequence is TGTGCTCTTGGGGAAACAGGGTTCTTACCCAGGTGGGGGATACGCGAGACCGATAAACTCATCTTT.

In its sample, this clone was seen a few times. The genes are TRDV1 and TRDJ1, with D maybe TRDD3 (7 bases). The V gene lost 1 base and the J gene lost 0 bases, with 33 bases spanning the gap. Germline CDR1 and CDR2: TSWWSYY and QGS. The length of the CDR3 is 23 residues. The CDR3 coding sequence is TGTGCTCTTGGGGAACCCGGCCTTCCCACGGCGGATACGCATCAATGGTACACCGATAAACTCATCTTT. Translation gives CALGEPGLPTADTHQWYTDKLIF.

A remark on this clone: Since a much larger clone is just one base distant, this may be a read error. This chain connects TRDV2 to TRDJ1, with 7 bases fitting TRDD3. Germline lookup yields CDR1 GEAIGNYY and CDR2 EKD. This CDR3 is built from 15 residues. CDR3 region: CACDIYVLGTNKPIF. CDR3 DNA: TGTGCCTGTGACATCTACGTACTGGGGACAAATAAACCCATCTTT.

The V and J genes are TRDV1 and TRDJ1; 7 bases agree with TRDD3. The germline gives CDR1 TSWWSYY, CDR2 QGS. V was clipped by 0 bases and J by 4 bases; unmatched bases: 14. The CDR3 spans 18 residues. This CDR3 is CALGELANWGSRVDKLIF. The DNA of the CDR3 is TGTGCTCTTGGGGAACTGGCTAACTGGGGATCCCGGGTCGATAAACTCATCTTT.

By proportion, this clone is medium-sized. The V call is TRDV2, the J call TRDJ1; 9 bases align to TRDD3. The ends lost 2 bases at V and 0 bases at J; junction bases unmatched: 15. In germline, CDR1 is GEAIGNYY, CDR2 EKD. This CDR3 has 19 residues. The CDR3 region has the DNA TGTGCCTGTGACAACTCCTACGGACTGGGGGACCCCTACACCGATAAACTCATCTTT. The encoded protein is CACDNSYGLGDPYTDKLIF.

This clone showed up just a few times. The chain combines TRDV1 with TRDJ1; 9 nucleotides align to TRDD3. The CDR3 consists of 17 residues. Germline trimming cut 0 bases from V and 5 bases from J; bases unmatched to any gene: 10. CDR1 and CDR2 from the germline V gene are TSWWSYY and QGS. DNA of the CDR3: TGTGCTCTTGGGGAACTAGTGAGGGCCACTGGGGGAGATAAACTCATCTTT. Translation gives CALGELVRATGGDKLIF.

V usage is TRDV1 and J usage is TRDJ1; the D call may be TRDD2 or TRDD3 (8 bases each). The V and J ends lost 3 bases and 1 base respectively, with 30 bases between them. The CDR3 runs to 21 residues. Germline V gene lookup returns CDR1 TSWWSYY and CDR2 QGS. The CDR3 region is CALGDPNFLPILGGTTDKLIF. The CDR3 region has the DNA TGTGCTCTTGGGGACCCAAACTTCCTACCCATACTGGGGGGCACCACCGATAAACTCATCTTT.

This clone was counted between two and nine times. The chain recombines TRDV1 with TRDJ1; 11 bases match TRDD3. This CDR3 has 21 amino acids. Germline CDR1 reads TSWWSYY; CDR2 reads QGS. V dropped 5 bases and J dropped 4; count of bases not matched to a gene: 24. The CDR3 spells CALGIPGSLLRVLGDIDKLIF. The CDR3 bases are TGTGCTCTTGGGATCCCGGGGAGTCTTCTTAGAGTACTGGGGGATATCGATAAACTCATCTTT.

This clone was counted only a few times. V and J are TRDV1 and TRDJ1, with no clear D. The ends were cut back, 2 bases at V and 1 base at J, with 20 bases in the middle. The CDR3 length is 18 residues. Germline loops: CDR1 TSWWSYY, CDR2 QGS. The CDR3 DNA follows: TGTGCTCTTGGGGAAAAGGGCCTCCCGCTATATGGCACCGATAAACTCATCTTT. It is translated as CALGEKGLPLYGTDKLIF.